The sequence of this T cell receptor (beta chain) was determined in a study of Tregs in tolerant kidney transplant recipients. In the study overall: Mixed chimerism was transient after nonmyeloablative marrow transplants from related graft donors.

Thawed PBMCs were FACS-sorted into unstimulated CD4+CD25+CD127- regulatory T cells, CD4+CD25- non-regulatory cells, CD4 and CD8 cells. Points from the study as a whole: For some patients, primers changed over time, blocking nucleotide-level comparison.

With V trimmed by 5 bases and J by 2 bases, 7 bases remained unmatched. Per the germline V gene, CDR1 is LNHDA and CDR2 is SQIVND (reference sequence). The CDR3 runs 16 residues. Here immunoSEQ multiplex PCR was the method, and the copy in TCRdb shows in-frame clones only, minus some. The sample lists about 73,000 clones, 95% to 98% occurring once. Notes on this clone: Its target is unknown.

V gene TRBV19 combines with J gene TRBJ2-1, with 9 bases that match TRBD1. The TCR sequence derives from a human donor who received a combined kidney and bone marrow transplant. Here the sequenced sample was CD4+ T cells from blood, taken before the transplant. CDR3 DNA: TGTGCCAGTAGTGGCACAGGGGGCCTACCCTACAATGAGCAGTTCTTC. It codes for CASSGTGGLPYNEQFF.